These 15 T cell receptor beta chains were all obtained from the same sample, sequenced in a study of CD8 T cells in ankylosing spondylitis. TCRdb re-called the 5' RACE reads with MiXCR, one entry per CDR3 protein. The sample holds tens of thousands of distinct CDR3 sequences; around 6.5% are singletons and the top ten take roughly 4.8%. Specimen: synovial fluid, either unsorted or a sorted T cell fraction (not recorded which). Every receptor here comes from a male donor with ankylosing spondylitis.

This clonotype was detected ten times or more. The chain uses TRBV7-8 and TRBJ1-1; D is undetermined. Germline V CDR1 and CDR2: SGHVS, FQNEAQ. V lost 2 bases to trimming and J lost 1 base, with 8 bases between them. The length of the CDR3 is 14 residues. CDR3 protein: CASSLRIANTEAFF. The CDR3 bases are TGTGCCAGCAGCTTAAGAATCGCGAACACTGAAGCTTTCTTT.

CDR3 region: CSARGFAGNEQFF. The CDR3 bases are TGCAGTGCTAGAGGGTTCGCCGGCAATGAGCAGTTCTTC. The genes are TRBV20-1 and TRBJ2-1; no clear D. V was clipped by 1 base and J by 6 bases, with 10 bases between them. CDR1 is DFQATT, CDR2 SNEGSKA, per germline (reference sequence). The CDR3 is made up of 13 amino acids.

This clonotype was detected only once. Germline is not matched at one junction end, which may reflect a read error. The chain combines TRBV3-1 with TRBJ2-1, with 14 bases that match TRBD2. Germline assignment: CDR1 LGHDT and CDR2 YNNKEL (reference sequence). The CDR3 has 15 residues. The CDR3 here is CACSKGTSGSNEQFF. The CDR3 nucleotides read TGTGCCTGCAGTAAGGGGACTAGCGGGAGCAATGAGCAGTTCTTC.

The table lists this clonotype with many counts. The chain employs TRBV10-3 and TRBJ1-5; D unclear. The CDR3 is 14 amino acids. Trimming took off 8 bases at V and 2 bases at J, with 13 bases between the two ends. CDR1 is ENHRY, CDR2 SYGVKD, per germline. The CDR3 region is CAIERVRGNQPQHF. In DNA form, the CDR3 reads TGTGCCATCGAGAGGGTTCGGGGCAATCAGCCCCAGCATTTT.

This clonotype was observed a handful of times. This rearrangement joins TRBV20-1 to TRBJ2-1; D remains unclear. The CDR3 spans 11 residues. V lost 3 bases and J lost 4, with 4 bases in between. Germline V lookup: CDR1 DFQATT, CDR2 SNEGSKA (reference sequence). The CDR3 sequence: CSASRYNEQFF. CDR3 nucleotides: TGCAGTGCTAGTCGATACAATGAGCAGTTCTTC.

Ten or more counts support this clonotype. V usage is TRBV7-8 and J usage is TRBJ2-1; no clear D. The ends were cut back, 2 bases at V and 1 base at J, with 6 bases in the middle. This CDR3 spans 14 amino acids. The germline V gene encodes CDR1 SGHVS and CDR2 FQNEAQ. The CDR3 DNA reads as TGTGCCAGCAGCTTAAGCGTTTCCTACAATGAGCAGTTCTTC. It translates to CASSLSVSYNEQFF.

There are many counts of this clonotype. The chain uses TRBV29-1 and TRBJ1-1, with D tentatively TRBD1 (6 bases). Germline CDR1 SQVTM, CDR2 ANQGSEA. Trimming pared 6 bases from V and 7 bases from J, leaving 18 bases between. CDR3 length: 13 amino acids. DNA for the CDR3: TGCAGCGTCGGGACCTCGGGAGGGGGTGAAGCTTTCTTT. This encodes CSVGTSGGGEAFF. Full variable domain (remainder filled in from reference TRBV29-1 and TRBJ1-1): SAVISQKPSRDICQRGTSLTIQCQVDSQVTMMFWYRQQPGQSLTLIATANQGSEATYESGFVIDKFPISRPNLTFSTLTVSNMSPEDSSIYLCSVGTSGGGEAFFGQGTRLTVV.

In its sample, this clonotype was seen many times. The gene calls are TRBV27 and TRBJ2-7, with 7 bases fitting TRBD2. The CDR3 totals 17 residues. Unmatched junction bases numbered 16, after V lost 5 bases and J lost 3 bases. Germline assignment: CDR1 MNHEY and CDR2 SMNVEV (reference sequence). The CDR3 loop reads CASSTSQPGRTSYEQYF. CDR3 DNA: TGTGCCAGCAGTACCTCTCAACCGGGACGGACTAGCTACGAGCAGTACTTC.

This clonotype was detected a few times. This chain connects TRBV28 to TRBJ1-5, with TRBD1 matching over 9 bases. Germline V gene sequence: CDR1 MDHEN, CDR2 SYDVKM. V lost 2 bases to trimming and J lost 2 bases; unmatched junction nucleotides: 10. CDR3 length: 18 residues. The CDR3 DNA reads as TGTGCCAGCAGTTTAACCGGGACAGGGCCTAGGGGCAATCAGCCCCAGCATTTT. Its protein product is CASSLTGTGPRGNQPQHF.

This clonotype occurred many times. J is TRBJ1-2 and V is TRBV20-1; tentatively, D is TRBD1 (5 bases). Germline CDR1 DFQATT, CDR2 SNEGSKA (reference sequence). The V gene lost 0 bases and the J gene lost 4 bases, with 12 bases spanning the gap. This CDR3 is built from 14 residues. In nucleotides, the CDR3 is TGCAGTGCTAGAGATGGGGGTTCGGGCTATGGCTACACCTTC. Residues: CSARDGGSGYGYTF.

This clonotype turned up a few times. This chain connects TRBV12-3 or TRBV12-4 to TRBJ1-1; 8 nucleotides agree with TRBD1. The V and J ends lost 5 bases and 0 bases, in that order; junction bases with no gene match: 8. This CDR3 region has 16 residues. The CDR3 coding sequence is TGTGCCAGCAGTCAACGACAGGGGATCATGAACACTGAAGCTTTCTTT. It is translated as CASSQRQGIMNTEAFF.

By sample fraction, this clonotype is medium-sized. The rearrangement links TRBV28 to TRBJ2-3; TRBD2 matches at 8 bases. The CDR3 sequence is 18 residues long. Germline CDR1 reads MDHEN; CDR2 reads SYDVKM. J lost 2 bases, V lost 2 bases, and 12 bases had no gene match. The CDR3 bases are TGTGCCAGCAGTTTACCCAGCGGGAGCCTTCCACTCACAGATACGCAGTATTTT. This gives the protein CASSLPSGSLPLTDTQYF.

In this sample, this clonotype turned up many times. The CDR3 is CASIGQRDPTGELFF. Written as DNA, the CDR3 is TGTGCCAGTATCGGGCAGCGAGATCCCACCGGGGAGCTGTTTTTT. The chain employs TRBV19 and TRBJ2-2, with no clear D. Deletions cut 7 bases from V and 4 bases from J, with 16 bases between. The CDR3 length is 15 residues. Germline values: CDR1 LNHDA, CDR2 SQIVND (reference sequence). Full variable domain (remainder filled in from reference TRBV19 and TRBJ2-2): DGGITQSPKYLFRKEGQNVTLSCEQNLNHDAMYWYRQDPGQGLRLIYYSQIVNDFQKGDIAEGYSVSREKKESFPLTVTSAQKNPTAFYLCASIGQRDPTGELFFGEGSRLTVL.

The J gene is TRBJ1-3, the V gene TRBV6-5, with D unclear. The germline V gene encodes CDR1 MNHEY and CDR2 SVGAGI. Trimming left V 2 bases short and J 0 bases short, with 5 bases between. The CDR3 runs 14 residues. CDR3 DNA sequence: TGTGCCAGCAGTTACGAAAGCTCTGGAAACACCATATATTTT. It yields the protein CASSYESSGNTIYF.

The CDR3 here is CASSQDRIRSGANVLTF. The CDR3 DNA reads as TGCGCCAGCAGCCAAGACAGGATACGCTCTGGGGCCAACGTCCTGACTTTC. This chain joins TRBV4-3 and TRBJ2-6; unclear D gene. The V and J ends lost 0 bases and 0 bases respectively, with 9 bases between them. CDR3 size: 17 residues. The germline V gene encodes CDR1 LGHNA and CDR2 YSLEER.